Presented here are 8 T cell receptor beta chains from one specimen sequenced in a study of T cell responses to AZD1222 COVID-19 vaccine (dated by TCRdb to the early 2020s). The label giving this sample's time point can be read as: baseline before first vaccination. The library relied on the immunoSEQ multiplex PCR assay. TCRdb retrieved this table from immuneACCESS and kept in-frame rearrangements only. Not all clones are present; in checked studies, unresolved V genes account for under half, and no reason is known for the remainder. Present in this sample are about 62,000 clones, approximately 90% of which were seen just once. 4% to 5% of the sample belongs to the ten largest clones. The sample in question was peripheral blood, obtained on day 0 of AZD1222 vaccination. The receptors here all came from an adult in good health.

V usage is TRBV27 and J usage is TRBJ1-1, with TRBD1 as a possible D gene (6 bases). Germline V gives CDR1 MNHEY, CDR2 SMNVEV (reference sequence). The CDR3 length is 17 residues. Trimming removed 4 bases at V and 1 base at J, with 19 bases between. CDR3 bases: TGTGCCAGCAGTTCGGGACTTGGACAGCCCGGGAACACTGAAGCTTTCTTT. Amino acids: CASSSGLGQPGNTEAFF.

The chain couples TRBV10-1 to TRBJ1-1; a weak D match, TRBD1 (5 bases). Germline CDR1 and CDR2: WNHNN and SYGVQD (reference sequence). The V end lost 7 bases, the J end lost 4 bases, and 13 bases lay between the germline ends. CDR3 size: 13 residues. As DNA, the CDR3 is TGCGCCAGCACCCAGGGATTGGGCACTGAAGCTTTCTTT. Residues: CASTQGLGTEAFF.

This rearrangement joins TRBV19 to TRBJ1-5, with D uncertain. From germline, CDR1 is LNHDA and CDR2 SQIVND (reference sequence). V lost 2 bases, J lost 7 bases, and 12 bases lay in between. This CDR3 is built from 14 residues. This CDR3 is CASSIPPAGQPQHF. CDR3 sequence (DNA): TGTGCCAGTAGTATACCCCCAGCGGGCCAGCCCCAGCATTTT.

The gene calls are TRBV3-1 (or the pseudogene TRBV3-2) and TRBJ2-5; D is perhaps TRBD1 or TRBD2 (6 bases each). This CDR3 has 16 amino acids. Trimming removed 0 bases at V and 6 bases at J, with 17 bases between. The V gene's germline CDR1 is LGHDT and CDR2 YNNKEL (reference sequence). The CDR3 nucleotides are TGTGCCAGCAGCCAAGATCCCGGGGGCTTGGGGAAGACCCAGTACTTC. This encodes CASSQDPGGLGKTQYF.

This clone came up once. V gene TRBV2 combines with J gene TRBJ1-1; no definite D call. The CDR3 runs to 15 residues. The germline V and J ends were trimmed by 3 bases and 1 base, with 12 bases remaining between them. Germline V lookup: CDR1 SNHLY, CDR2 FYNNEI. CDR3 region: CASSDPAAGNTEAFF. In nucleotides, the CDR3 is TGTGCCAGCAGTGATCCTGCCGCGGGGAACACTGAAGCTTTCTTT. The full variable domain, with the rest looked up from reference TRBV2 and TRBJ1-1, is EPEVTQTPSHQVTQMGQEVILRCVPISNHLYFYWYRQILGQKVEFLVSFYNNEISEKSEIFDDQFSVERPDGSNFTLKIRSTKLEDSAMYFCASSDPAAGNTEAFFGQGTRLTVV.

CDR3 coding DNA: TGTGCCAGCTCACCCACAGGGCTTTCGGCCAACGTCCTGACTTTC. Translated, it gives CASSPTGLSANVLTF. The chain is built from TRBV18 and TRBJ2-6; TRBD1 might be the D (6 bases). The ends were cut back, 3 bases at V and 6 bases at J, with 12 bases in the middle. CDR1 and CDR2 (germline): KGHSH, LQKENI. The CDR3 is made up of 15 amino acids.

The rearrangement uses TRBV5-5 and TRBJ1-4; 8 nucleotides match TRBD1. This CDR3 is built from 18 residues. V lost 0 bases and J lost 8; bases outside the gene matches: 15. Germline V lookup: CDR1 SGHKS, CDR2 YYEKEE (reference sequence). The CDR3 coding sequence is TGTGCCAGCAGCTTGGAATTACTGGGCGGGCCAGGGGGCGAAAAACTGTTTTTT. Protein sequence: CASSLELLGGPGGEKLFF. Full variable domain (rest looked up from reference TRBV5-5 and TRBJ1-4): DAGVTQSPTHLIKTRGQQVTLRCSPISGHKSVSWYQQVLGQGPQFIFQYYEKEERGRGNFPDRFSARQFPNYSSELNVNALLLGDSALYLCASSLELLGGPGGEKLFFGSGTQLSVL.

This clone appeared a single time. The chain couples TRBV6-5 to TRBJ1-1; no firm D call. This CDR3 is 12 amino acids long. Germline V gene lookup returns CDR1 MNHEY and CDR2 SVGAGI. V dropped 6 bases and J dropped 7 bases, with 12 bases sitting between them. The DNA of the CDR3 is TGTGCCAGCAGCCTGCCCCAGAGTGAAGCTTTCTTT. This codes for CASSLPQSEAFF.